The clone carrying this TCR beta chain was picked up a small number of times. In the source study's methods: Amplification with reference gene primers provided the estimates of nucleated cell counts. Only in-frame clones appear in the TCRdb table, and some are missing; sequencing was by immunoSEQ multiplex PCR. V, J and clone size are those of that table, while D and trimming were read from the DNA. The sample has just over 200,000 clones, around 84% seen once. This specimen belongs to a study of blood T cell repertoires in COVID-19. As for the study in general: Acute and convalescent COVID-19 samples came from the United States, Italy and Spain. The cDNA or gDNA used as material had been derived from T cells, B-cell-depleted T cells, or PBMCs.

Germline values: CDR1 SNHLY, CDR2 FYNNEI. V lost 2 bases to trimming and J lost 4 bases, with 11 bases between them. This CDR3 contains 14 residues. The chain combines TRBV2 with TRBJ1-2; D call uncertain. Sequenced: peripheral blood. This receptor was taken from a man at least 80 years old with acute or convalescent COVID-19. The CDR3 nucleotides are TGTGCCAGCAGTGAAAGCGGGTCATCCTATGGCTACACCTTC. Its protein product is CASSESGSSYGYTF.